This is a list of T cell receptor beta chains from one sample in a study of radiotherapy plus CTLA-4 blockade in lung cancer. Libraries were prepared by immunoSEQ multiplex PCR; TCRdb keeps only in-frame clonotypes and omits some of them. The sample includes about 62,000 clones, around 77% of them seen just once. The sequences come from peripheral blood, collected from a patient treated with radiotherapy plus ipilimumab. These receptors were collected from a human donor with non-small cell lung cancer who had a complete response to radiotherapy plus ipilimumab. CDR3s include the opening cysteine and the closing phenylalanine or tryptophan. Each record gives: CDR3 DNA, CDR3 protein, CDR3 length, D gene, J gene, V gene, clone size. The D gene is left open where the match is weak. Clone size is not always given. Where it is, it says once, few, many or a class for expanded clones.

cdr3_nt: TGTGCCAGCAGTTTCGACCAAGAGACCCAGTACTTC; cdr3_aa: CASSFDQETQYF; cdr3_length: 12; d_call: -; j_call: TRBJ2-5; v_call: TRBV27; clone_size: -
cdr3_nt: TGTGCCACCAGCAGAGATCGGGGTGCCGCAGAGACCCAGTACTTC; cdr3_aa: CATSRDRGAAETQYF; cdr3_length: 15; d_call: -; j_call: TRBJ2-5; v_call: TRBV15; clone_size: once
cdr3_nt: TGTGCCAGCAGCGAGGGGGGGAGAAATCAGCCCCAGCATTTT; cdr3_aa: CASSEGGRNQPQHF; cdr3_length: 14; d_call: -; j_call: TRBJ1-5; v_call: TRBV2; clone_size: few
cdr3_nt: TGTGCCAGCAGCGTCGCTAGCGGGGGGGCCCCCTACAATGAGCAGTTCTTC; cdr3_aa: CASSVASGGAPYNEQFF; cdr3_length: 17; d_call: TRBD2; j_call: TRBJ2-1; v_call: TRBV7-6; clone_size: -
cdr3_nt: TGTGCCAGCAGCTTGAGACAGGGTGGGGAGACCCAGTACTTC; cdr3_aa: CASSLRQGGETQYF; cdr3_length: 14; d_call: TRBD1; j_call: TRBJ2-5; v_call: TRBV5-4; clone_size: -
cdr3_nt: TGTGCCAGCAGCCCATTTAGCGGGTTCATAACCGGGGAGCTGTTTTTT; cdr3_aa: CASSPFSGFITGELFF; cdr3_length: 16; d_call: TRBD2; j_call: TRBJ2-2; v_call: TRBV5-5; clone_size: -
cdr3_nt: TGTGCCAGCAGTCCCGTTAGCTCCTACGAGCAGTACTTC; cdr3_aa: CASSPVSSYEQYF; cdr3_length: 13; d_call: -; j_call: TRBJ2-7; v_call: TRBV6-1; clone_size: few
cdr3_nt: TGTGCCAGCAGCTTGGGGTCAGGGGCTGGAAACACCATATATTTT; cdr3_aa: CASSLGSGAGNTIYF; cdr3_length: 15; d_call: -; j_call: TRBJ1-3; v_call: TRBV5-1; clone_size: -
cdr3_nt: TGTGCCAGTAGTATGACGTCTAGAAGTTACAATGAGCAGTTCTTC; cdr3_aa: CASSMTSRSYNEQFF; cdr3_length: 15; d_call: -; j_call: TRBJ2-1; v_call: TRBV19; clone_size: -
cdr3_nt: TGTGCCAGCAGCCCCGGGAGCGGGAATCAGCCCCAGCATTTT; cdr3_aa: CASSPGSGNQPQHF; cdr3_length: 14; d_call: -; j_call: TRBJ1-5; v_call: TRBV5-5; clone_size: -
cdr3_nt: TGTGCCAGCAGCTTAACAGGGGCAGGCGGGGAGCTGTTTTTT; cdr3_aa: CASSLTGAGGELFF; cdr3_length: 14; d_call: TRBD1; j_call: TRBJ2-2; v_call: TRBV11-3; clone_size: -
cdr3_nt: TGCGCCAGCAGCCTGGGGCGACAGGGGGCCTCCTACGAGCAGTACTTC; cdr3_aa: CASSLGRQGASYEQYF; cdr3_length: 16; d_call: TRBD1; j_call: TRBJ2-7; v_call: TRBV23-1; clone_size: -
cdr3_nt: TGTGCCAGCAGCTTTCTCAGGGGCTCCTACAATGAGCAGTTCTTC; cdr3_aa: CASSFLRGSYNEQFF; cdr3_length: 15; d_call: -; j_call: TRBJ2-1; v_call: TRBV11-2; clone_size: -
cdr3_nt: TGCGCCAGCGCGCGGGATTCCTACAATGAGCAGTTCTTC; cdr3_aa: CASARDSYNEQFF; cdr3_length: 13; d_call: -; j_call: TRBJ2-1; v_call: TRBV10-1; clone_size: few
cdr3_nt: TGTGCCAGCAGATCCGGCAGGGCTAATGAAAAACTGTTTTTT; cdr3_aa: CASRSGRANEKLFF; cdr3_length: 14; d_call: -; j_call: TRBJ1-4; v_call: TRBV28; clone_size: -
cdr3_nt: TGTGCCAGCAGTTTACGTAGTATCATCGACAATGAGCAGTTCTTC; cdr3_aa: CASSLRSIIDNEQFF; cdr3_length: 15; d_call: -; j_call: TRBJ2-1; v_call: TRBV27; clone_size: -
cdr3_nt: TGTGCCAGCAGCCACTTGGACAGGGGATCGTTGGCACCCCTCCACTTT; cdr3_aa: CASSHLDRGSLAPLHF; cdr3_length: 16; d_call: TRBD1; j_call: TRBJ1-6; v_call: TRBV14; clone_size: -
cdr3_nt: TGTGCCAGCTCACCAGACAGGGACATATATGGCTACACCTTC; cdr3_aa: CASSPDRDIYGYTF; cdr3_length: 14; d_call: TRBD1; j_call: TRBJ1-2; v_call: TRBV18; clone_size: -
cdr3_nt: TGTGCCAGCAGCAGCGGGAGTGTACCAGATACGCAGTATTTT; cdr3_aa: CASSSGSVPDTQYF; cdr3_length: 14; d_call: TRBD2; j_call: TRBJ2-3; v_call: TRBV6-4; clone_size: -
cdr3_nt: TGTGCCAGTAGACGACCGGGGGGAGGCAGTGGCTACACCTTC; cdr3_aa: CASRRPGGGSGYTF; cdr3_length: 14; d_call: -; j_call: TRBJ1-2; v_call: TRBV19; clone_size: -
cdr3_nt: TGTGTCAGCTCACCTGACAGGGCTGGATCACCCCTCCACTTT; cdr3_aa: CVSSPDRAGSPLHF; cdr3_length: 14; d_call: TRBD1; j_call: TRBJ1-6; v_call: TRBV18; clone_size: -
cdr3_nt: TGTGCCAGCAGTCGACTCCTTTCGGATTCTGGCTACACCTTC; cdr3_aa: CASSRLLSDSGYTF; cdr3_length: 14; d_call: -; j_call: TRBJ1-2; v_call: TRBV6-1; clone_size: medium-sized
cdr3_nt: TGTGCCAGCAGACTGGGAATTTGGCGTAGCGGGCAGAACACCGGGGAGCTGTTTTTT; cdr3_aa: CASRLGIWRSGQNTGELFF; cdr3_length: 19; d_call: TRBD2; j_call: TRBJ2-2; v_call: TRBV2; clone_size: -
cdr3_nt: TGTGCCATCAGGAGGCTAGCGGGAGAGAGCGAGCAGTACTTC; cdr3_aa: CAIRRLAGESEQYF; cdr3_length: 14; d_call: TRBD2; j_call: TRBJ2-7; v_call: TRBV10-3; clone_size: -
cdr3_nt: TGTGCCAGCAGTGGGGGGAGCACAGGTAATCAGCCCCAGCATTTT; cdr3_aa: CASSGGSTGNQPQHF; cdr3_length: 15; d_call: -; j_call: TRBJ1-5; v_call: TRBV6-5; clone_size: -
cdr3_nt: TGTGCCAGCAGTTATGGAACAGGGAGAAATTCACCCCTCCACTTT; cdr3_aa: CASSYGTGRNSPLHF; cdr3_length: 15; d_call: -; j_call: TRBJ1-6; v_call: TRBV27; clone_size: -
cdr3_nt: TGTGCCAGCAGCTTAGGGAGCGGGGGCCTCGTGGGTCGCACAGATACGCAGTATTTT; cdr3_aa: CASSLGSGGLVGRTDTQYF; cdr3_length: 19; d_call: TRBD2; j_call: TRBJ2-3; v_call: TRBV7-9; clone_size: few
cdr3_nt: TGCGCCAGCAGCCACGCAGACAGGCCAGACTACGAGCAGTACTTC; cdr3_aa: CASSHADRPDYEQYF; cdr3_length: 15; d_call: -; j_call: TRBJ2-7; v_call: TRBV4-1; clone_size: -
cdr3_nt: TGTGCCAGCAGCCCGGGACTAGCGGGAGGTACCCAAGAGACCCAGTACTTC; cdr3_aa: CASSPGLAGGTQETQYF; cdr3_length: 17; d_call: TRBD2; j_call: TRBJ2-5; v_call: TRBV7-3; clone_size: -
cdr3_nt: TGCGCCAGCAGCCCCCGGGACAGGGGCACTGGGGCCAACGTCCTGACTTTC; cdr3_aa: CASSPRDRGTGANVLTF; cdr3_length: 17; d_call: TRBD1; j_call: TRBJ2-6; v_call: TRBV5-1; clone_size: -
cdr3_nt: TGTGCCAGCAGCTCGAACAGGGGATCAGGGACTAGCGGACTTTACGAGCAGTACTTC; cdr3_aa: CASSSNRGSGTSGLYEQYF; cdr3_length: 19; d_call: TRBD2; j_call: TRBJ2-7; v_call: TRBV27; clone_size: -
cdr3_nt: TGTGCCAGCAAGATTACTAGCGGTACGAACACCGGGGAGCTGTTTTTT; cdr3_aa: CASKITSGTNTGELFF; cdr3_length: 16; d_call: TRBD2; j_call: TRBJ2-2; v_call: TRBV7-9; clone_size: -
cdr3_nt: TGTGCCAGCAGCTTAACACTGCACAGGAGAAAAACCGGGGAGCTGTTTTTT; cdr3_aa: CASSLTLHRRKTGELFF; cdr3_length: 17; d_call: -; j_call: TRBJ2-2; v_call: TRBV7-2; clone_size: -
cdr3_nt: TGTGCCAGCAGAACTGACTTAGCAAATCCCTACGAGCAGTACTTC; cdr3_aa: CASRTDLANPYEQYF; cdr3_length: 15; d_call: -; j_call: TRBJ2-7; v_call: TRBV6-6; clone_size: -
cdr3_nt: TGTGCCAGCAGCTTCAGGACAGTTGTCACGACCACTGAAGCTTTCTTT; cdr3_aa: CASSFRTVVTTTEAFF; cdr3_length: 16; d_call: -; j_call: TRBJ1-1; v_call: TRBV7-9; clone_size: -
cdr3_nt: TGTGCCAGCAGTTCGTCCGGCACGGGGGGGAACTATGGCTACACCTTC; cdr3_aa: CASSSSGTGGNYGYTF; cdr3_length: 16; d_call: -; j_call: TRBJ1-2; v_call: TRBV28; clone_size: -
cdr3_nt: TGTGCCAGCAGTGTAGGACATCGCCCTTTTGGGGCCAACGTCCTGACTTTC; cdr3_aa: CASSVGHRPFGANVLTF; cdr3_length: 17; d_call: -; j_call: TRBJ2-6; v_call: TRBV6-1; clone_size: -
cdr3_nt: TGCGCCAGCAGAGAAAATTACAGGGATGGCTACACCTTC; cdr3_aa: CASRENYRDGYTF; cdr3_length: 13; d_call: -; j_call: TRBJ1-2; v_call: TRBV10-2; clone_size: few
cdr3_nt: TGTGCCAGTGGGCAGACTGAGCAGTTCTTC; cdr3_aa: CASGQTEQFF; cdr3_length: 10; d_call: -; j_call: TRBJ2-1; v_call: TRBV19; clone_size: -
cdr3_nt: TGTGCCATCAGTCCCGGTGTGGGGGGGCTTAATGAAAAACTGTTTTTT; cdr3_aa: CAISPGVGGLNEKLFF; cdr3_length: 16; d_call: -; j_call: TRBJ1-4; v_call: TRBV10-3; clone_size: -
cdr3_nt: TGCGCCAGCAGACAACTGGGGGGAGGCACTGAAGCTTTCTTT; cdr3_aa: CASRQLGGGTEAFF; cdr3_length: 14; d_call: -; j_call: TRBJ1-1; v_call: TRBV10-2; clone_size: few
cdr3_nt: TGTGCCTGGAGTGTAACGGGGACAGGGCGTCACTATGGCTACACCTTC; cdr3_aa: CAWSVTGTGRHYGYTF; cdr3_length: 16; d_call: TRBD1; j_call: TRBJ1-2; v_call: TRBV30; clone_size: -